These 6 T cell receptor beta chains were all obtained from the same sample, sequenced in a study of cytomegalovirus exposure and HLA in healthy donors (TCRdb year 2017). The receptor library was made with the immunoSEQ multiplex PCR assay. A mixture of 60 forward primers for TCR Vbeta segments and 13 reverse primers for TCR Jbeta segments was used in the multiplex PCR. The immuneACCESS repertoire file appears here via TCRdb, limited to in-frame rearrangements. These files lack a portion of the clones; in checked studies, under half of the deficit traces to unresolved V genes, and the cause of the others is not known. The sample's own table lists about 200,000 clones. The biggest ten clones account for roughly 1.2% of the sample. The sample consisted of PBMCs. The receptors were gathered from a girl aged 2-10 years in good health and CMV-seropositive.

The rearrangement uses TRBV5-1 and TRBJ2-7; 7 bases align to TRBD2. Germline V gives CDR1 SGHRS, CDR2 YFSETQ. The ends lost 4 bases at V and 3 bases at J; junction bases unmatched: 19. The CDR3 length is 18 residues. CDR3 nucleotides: TGCGCCAGCAGCGAGATCGGGTTGGGGGAGGGCCTTGGCTACGAGCAGTACTTC. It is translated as CASSEIGLGEGLGYEQYF.

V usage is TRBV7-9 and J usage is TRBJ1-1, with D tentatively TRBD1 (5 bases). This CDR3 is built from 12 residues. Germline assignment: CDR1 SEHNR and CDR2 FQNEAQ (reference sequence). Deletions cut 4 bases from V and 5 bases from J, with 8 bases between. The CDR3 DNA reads TGTGCCAGCAGCTCTCAGGGAACTGAAGCTTTCTTT. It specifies CASSSQGTEAFF.

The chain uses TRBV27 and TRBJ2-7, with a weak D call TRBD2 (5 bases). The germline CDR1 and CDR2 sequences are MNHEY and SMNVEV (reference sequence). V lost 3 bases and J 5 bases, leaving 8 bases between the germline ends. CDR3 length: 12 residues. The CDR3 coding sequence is TGTGCCAGCAGTTTGGAGGTCGACGAGCAGTACTTC. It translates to CASSLEVDEQYF.

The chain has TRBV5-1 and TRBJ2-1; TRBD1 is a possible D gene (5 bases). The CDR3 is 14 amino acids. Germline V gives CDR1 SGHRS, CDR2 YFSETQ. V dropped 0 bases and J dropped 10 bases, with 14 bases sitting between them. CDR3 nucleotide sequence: TGCGCCAGCAGCTTGGCCCCAGACAGACAAGAGCAGTTCTTC. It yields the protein CASSLAPDRQEQFF. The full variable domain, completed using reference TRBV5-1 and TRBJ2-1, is KAGVTQTPRYLIKTRGQQVTLSCSPISGHRSVSWYQQTPGQGLQFLFEYFSETQRNKGNFPGRFSGRQFSNSRSEMNVSTLELGDSALYLCASSLAPDRQEQFFGPGTRLTVL.

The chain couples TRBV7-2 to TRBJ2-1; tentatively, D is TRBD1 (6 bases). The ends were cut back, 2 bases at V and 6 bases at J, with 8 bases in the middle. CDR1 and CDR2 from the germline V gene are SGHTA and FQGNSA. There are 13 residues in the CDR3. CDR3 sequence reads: CASSLTGSNEQFF. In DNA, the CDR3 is TGTGCCAGCAGCTTAACAGGGTCCAATGAGCAGTTCTTC.

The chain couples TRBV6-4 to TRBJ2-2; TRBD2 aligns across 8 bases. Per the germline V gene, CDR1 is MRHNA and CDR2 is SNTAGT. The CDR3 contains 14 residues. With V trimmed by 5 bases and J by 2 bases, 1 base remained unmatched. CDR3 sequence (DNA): TGTGCCAGCAGTAGCGGGAGTAACACCGGGGAGCTGTTTTTT. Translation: CASSSGSNTGELFF.